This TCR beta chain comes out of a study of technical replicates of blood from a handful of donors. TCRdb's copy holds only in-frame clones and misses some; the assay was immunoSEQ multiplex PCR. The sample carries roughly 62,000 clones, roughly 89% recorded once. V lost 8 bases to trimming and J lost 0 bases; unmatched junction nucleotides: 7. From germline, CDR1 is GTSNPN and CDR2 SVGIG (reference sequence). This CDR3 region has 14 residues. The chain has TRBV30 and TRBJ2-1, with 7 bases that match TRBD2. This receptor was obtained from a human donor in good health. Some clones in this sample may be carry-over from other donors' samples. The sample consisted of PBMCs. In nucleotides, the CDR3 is TGTGCCCGTCAGCGGGGTAGCTCCTACAATGAGCAGTTCTTC. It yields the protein CARQRGSSYNEQFF.